This T cell receptor (beta chain) was retrieved from a study of PD-L1 blockade in urothelial cancer. Data came from immunoSEQ multiplex PCR; TCRdb stores just in-frame clones and leaves some out. The sample lists tens of thousands of clones; roughly 84% were seen once. The material was PBMCs, obtained around atezolizumab (anti-PD-L1) treatment. The receptor was isolated from a man aged 70-80 years with urothelial cancer.

The chain's CDR3 is CAKQAYSGANVLTF. In DNA, the CDR3 is TGTGCTAAGCAGGCATACTCTGGGGCCAACGTCCTGACTTTC. This chain links TRBV2 with TRBJ2-6; D unclear. The CDR3 loop spans 14 amino acids. Germline assignment: CDR1 SNHLY and CDR2 FYNNEI.